Presented here are 23 T cell receptor beta chains from one specimen sequenced in a study of CXCR3-negative and CXCR3-positive naive CD8 T cells. The libraries of TRB cDNA were constructed through 5' RACE using UMI labels. TCRdb re-called the 5' RACE reads, yielding one record per CDR3 amino acid sequence without DNA. This sample carries 100,000 to 150,000 distinct CDR3 sequences, with less than 0.3% going to the ten biggest clones. Sample: naive CXCR3- CD8+ T cells from blood. Documented subset: CD45RO-CCR7+CD27+CD95- naive CD8+ T cells lacking CXCR3 (TNR3-). Source of these receptors: a human donor in good health. Some clones in this sample may be carry-over from other donors' samples.

This chain uses TRBV14 with TRBJ2-3; as DNA is missing, the TRBD2 call by TCRdb cannot be tested. From germline, CDR1 is SGHDN and CDR2 FVKESK. The CDR3 is 17 residues long. CDR3 residues: CASSRDFRLAGRDTQYF.

This rearrangement joins TRBV7-6 to TRBJ2-7. The CDR3 spans 15 residues. In germline, CDR1 is SGHVS, CDR2 FNYEAQ. The CDR3 protein is CASSPDIFWSYEQYF.

This chain uses TRBV6-5 with TRBJ2-5; absent DNA, TCRdb's TRBD1 call cannot be checked. CDR3 length: 16 amino acids. CDR1 is MNHEY, CDR2 SVGAGI, per germline. CDR3 sequence: CASSYSPGGVEETQYF.

The V call is TRBV9, the J call TRBJ1-1. Per germline, CDR1 SGDLS and CDR2 YYNGEE. This CDR3 has 16 amino acids. The CDR3 reads CASSVANSPMNTEAFF.

CDR3 sequence reads: CASSLSGGWQETQYF. The V gene is TRBV27, the J gene TRBJ2-5; TCRdb returns TRBD1, unconfirmable since there is no DNA. CDR1 is MNHEY and CDR2 is SMNVEV in the germline V gene (reference sequence). This CDR3 has 15 amino acids.

V gene TRBV28 combines with J gene TRBJ2-1; absent DNA, TCRdb's TRBD2 call cannot be checked. The germline gives CDR1 MDHEN, CDR2 SYDVKM. The CDR3 covers 15 residues. CDR3 sequence reads: CASSFGLAEGDEQFF.

The chain carries TRBV4-3 and TRBJ1-2; TCRdb reports TRBD1, a call that lacks DNA to check it against. The CDR3 has 15 amino acids. The germline CDR1 and CDR2 sequences are LGHNA and YSLEER. The CDR3 sequence: CASSQQGATTDGYTF.

The chain has TRBV29-1 and TRBJ2-7; as DNA is missing, the TRBD2 call by TCRdb cannot be tested. The CDR3 consists of 13 residues. Germline V lookup: CDR1 SQVTM, CDR2 ANQGSEA. CDR3 loop: CSVVGLAAYEQYF.

V usage is TRBV20-1 and J usage is TRBJ2-7. This CDR3 is built from 15 residues. Germline V gives CDR1 DFQATT, CDR2 SNEGSKA (reference sequence). CDR3: CSASDIVKPVGEQYF.

V gene TRBV19 combines with J gene TRBJ2-1; checking the TCRdb D call of TRBD2 is not possible without DNA. CDR3 length equals 16 residues. Germline V gives CDR1 LNHDA, CDR2 SQIVND (reference sequence). The CDR3 loop is CASSISGLAGRNEQFF. Together with reference TRBV19 and TRBJ2-1, the CDR3 gives the full variable domain: DGGITQSPKYLFRKEGQNVTLSCEQNLNHDAMYWYRQDPGQGLRLIYYSQIVNDFQKGDIAEGYSVSREKKESFPLTVTSAQKNPTAFYLCASSISGLAGRNEQFFGPGTRLTVL.

The J gene is TRBJ2-1, the V gene TRBV4-2; TCRdb outputs TRBD1, but without DNA this stays unchecked. The CDR3 contains 14 residues. CDR1 is LGHNA and CDR2 is YNFKEQ in the germline V gene. This CDR3 is CASSQRDRGDEQFF.

The genes are TRBV5-1 and TRBJ2-7. The CDR3 totals 12 residues. Germline CDR1 and CDR2: SGHRS and YFSETQ. The CDR3 loop is CASSSGKLEQYF. The whole variable domain, remainder taken from reference TRBV5-1 and TRBJ2-7, is KAGVTQTPRYLIKTRGQQVTLSCSPISGHRSVSWYQQTPGQGLQFLFEYFSETQRNKGNFPGRFSGRQFSNSRSEMNVSTLELGDSALYLCASSSGKLEQYFGPGTRLTVT.

The rearrangement uses TRBV29-1 and TRBJ2-1. CDR3 length: 13 residues. Germline V lookup: CDR1 SQVTM, CDR2 ANQGSEA. CDR3 loop: CSVEDLAENEQFF.

V gene TRBV11-2 combines with J gene TRBJ2-7. CDR1 is SGHAT, CDR2 FQNNGV, per germline. This CDR3 is built from 14 residues. The CDR3 here is CASSPLWGTYEQYF.

The rearrangement uses TRBV7-9 and TRBJ1-1. The CDR3 has 14 amino acids. Looked up from germline, CDR1 is SEHNR and CDR2 is FQNEAQ (reference sequence). The chain's CDR3 is CASSLAVANTEAFF.

This rearrangement joins TRBV5-1 to TRBJ2-7; TCRdb indicates TRBD2, and absent DNA this call remains unverified. CDR1 is SGHRS, CDR2 YFSETQ, per germline. This CDR3 has 12 residues. This CDR3 reads CASSHPEGEQYF.

V and J are TRBV2 and TRBJ2-7. CDR3 length equals 14 residues. Germline CDR1 reads SNHLY; CDR2 reads FYNNEI. The CDR3 loop reads CASSEGQGALEQYF.

V gene TRBV13 combines with J gene TRBJ2-7; without DNA, the TCRdb call of TRBD1 cannot be checked. The CDR3 is 15 amino acids. The germline CDR1 and CDR2 sequences are PRHDT and FYEKMQ (reference sequence). This chain's CDR3 is CASSSTGQSISEQYF.

The gene calls are TRBV28 and TRBJ2-3; the D call of TRBD1 rests on TCRdb alone, since no DNA is present to check it. The CDR3 runs to 14 residues. Germline assignment: CDR1 MDHEN and CDR2 SYDVKM. The CDR3 protein is CASSTQGSTDTQYF. Drawing the rest from reference TRBV28 and TRBJ2-3, the complete variable domain is DVKVTQSSRYLVKRTGEKVFLECVQDMDHENMFWYRQDPGLGLRLIYFSYDVKMKEKGDIPEGYSVSREKKERFSLILESASTNQTSMYLCASSTQGSTDTQYFGPGTRLTVL.

The chain couples TRBV6-5 to TRBJ1-3; as DNA is missing, the TRBD1 call by TCRdb cannot be tested. Germline V CDR1 and CDR2: MNHEY, SVGAGI. The CDR3 contains 17 residues. The CDR3 is CASSYWGAELSENTIYF.

The J gene is TRBJ1-2, the V gene TRBV4-3; checking the TCRdb D call of TRBD1 is not possible without DNA. The germline V gene encodes CDR1 LGHNA and CDR2 YSLEER. The CDR3 is made up of 15 amino acids. The chain's CDR3 is CASSQAGAAKDGYTF.

The J gene is TRBJ1-1, the V gene TRBV29-1; TCRdb lists TRBD1, though no DNA is available to test this call. CDR1 and CDR2 from the germline V gene are SQVTM and ANQGSEA. The CDR3 spans 18 residues. This CDR3 reads CSVVGFGDRGPRELGAFF.

The rearrangement joins TRBV25-1 to TRBJ2-3. Germline CDR1 MGHDK, CDR2 SYGVNS. The CDR3 length is 13 residues. Here the CDR3 reads CASSEGRTDTQYF.